The T cell receptor (beta chain) described here comes from a study of T cell responses to AZD1222 COVID-19 vaccine. Study results and limitations: Spike regions recognized by vaccine-associated CD4 TCRs spanned the protein, led by 160-218 and 743-854. The donor cohort was predominantly white British with a female majority, and clonal diversity may have been underestimated.

Of note for this clone: What it binds is unknown.

The length of the CDR3 is 18 residues. The repertoire was sequenced with immunoSEQ multiplex PCR; TCRdb's copy has only in-frame clones and lacks some. This table holds approximately 100,000 clones, roughly nine tenths found once. The TCR was taken from an adult who received the AZD1222 COVID-19 vaccine. The sample in question was peripheral blood, obtained 28 days after the second AZD1222 dose. The genes are TRBV21-1 and TRBJ1-5; the table's TRBD1 call for D was not verified on the DNA. TRBV21-1 counts as a pseudogene. The CDR3 bases are TGTTTCTCTGTTCTCTCTCTCTGGGACAGGGGGCCTAGACAGCCCCAGCATTTT. Its protein product is CFSVLSLWDRGPRQPQHF.